The 24 T cell receptor beta chains reported below all come from one sample, sequenced in a study of T cells expressing NK-cell markers. For each CDR3 protein, TCRdb gives one entry from its re-call of the 5' RACE reads, without DNA. This sample's table has 550,000 or so distinct CDR3 sequences. The source material was blood T cells: a sorted CD56 or NKG2C T cell subset, CD4+ or CD8+ T cells, or bulk PBMC T cells (not recorded which). The receptors were gathered from a man between 18 and 35 years old in good health.

The chain carries TRBV5-1 and TRBJ2-1; TCRdb calls TRBD1, which cannot be checked without DNA. Germline V CDR1 and CDR2: SGHRS, YFSETQ. This CDR3 has 16 residues. The CDR3 reads CASSPDRQGPYNEQFF.

The rearrangement links TRBV28 to TRBJ2-7; the D gene TCRdb calls, TRBD2, cannot be checked with no DNA. Germline V gives CDR1 MDHEN, CDR2 SYDVKM. The CDR3 covers 16 residues. CDR3: CASSLMGRREGYEQYF.

This chain links TRBV20-1 with TRBJ2-5; TCRdb picks TRBD1, but there is no DNA to check that call. This CDR3 is 13 amino acids long. The germline V gene has CDR1 DFQATT and CDR2 SNEGSKA (reference sequence). This CDR3 is CSARGKGKRPQYF.

The rearrangement uses TRBV5-1 and TRBJ2-7; without DNA, the TCRdb call of TRBD1 cannot be checked. The V gene's germline CDR1 is SGHRS and CDR2 YFSETQ. This CDR3 spans 18 amino acids. CDR3 protein: CASSLVPLGPGSSYEQYF.

The chain carries TRBV7-9 and TRBJ2-1; TCRdb returns TRBD2, unconfirmable since there is no DNA. The germline gives CDR1 SEHNR, CDR2 FQNEAQ (reference sequence). This CDR3 is 15 amino acids long. CDR3: CASSPLKTSPDEQFF.

This chain links TRBV10-3 with TRBJ2-7; with no DNA, the TCRdb D assignment of TRBD1 cannot be verified. The CDR3 length is 15 residues. CDR1 is ENHRY, CDR2 SYGVKD, per germline. The CDR3 here is CAITNPGTGIGEQYF.

This rearrangement joins TRBV14 to TRBJ2-3; the TCRdb D gene call, TRBD1, has no DNA to confirm it. Germline V CDR1 and CDR2: SGHDN, FVKESK. There are 16 residues in the CDR3. The CDR3 sequence: CASSDRDRAVSDTQYF.

The chain combines TRBV7-9 with TRBJ2-1; the TRBD1 assignment by TCRdb is unverifiable without DNA. The CDR3 consists of 16 residues. Per the germline V gene, CDR1 is SEHNR and CDR2 is FQNEAQ (reference sequence). The CDR3 reads CASSQRGRDKYNEQFF.

The chain joins TRBV20-1 to TRBJ1-5; there is no DNA to check the TCRdb D call of TRBD1. This CDR3 has 14 residues. The germline V gene has CDR1 DFQATT and CDR2 SNEGSKA (reference sequence). Here the CDR3 reads CSATAGGSDQPQHF.

The CDR3 sequence is CSAAPGLTTYEQYF. The chain combines TRBV20-1 with TRBJ2-7; the D call from TCRdb, TRBD2, cannot be confirmed without DNA. CDR1 and CDR2 from the germline V gene are DFQATT and SNEGSKA (reference sequence). This CDR3 has 14 amino acids.

The chain carries TRBV12-3 or TRBV12-4 and TRBJ1-4. The CDR3 totals 14 residues. CDR3 protein: CASSFGVKNEKLFF.

The chain recombines TRBV6-5 with TRBJ2-2; lacking DNA, the TRBD1 call made by TCRdb goes unchecked. CDR3 size: 13 residues. Germline lookup yields CDR1 MNHEY and CDR2 SVGAGI. The CDR3 is CASSYSDREELFF.

V and J are TRBV29-1 and TRBJ2-7; TCRdb selects TRBD1, and the lack of DNA leaves this call unchecked. The CDR3 consists of 15 residues. Looked up from germline, CDR1 is SQVTM and CDR2 is ANQGSEA. The CDR3 sequence: CSVRTGTGLIYEQYF.

The chain recombines TRBV20-1 with TRBJ1-2; TCRdb proposes TRBD1, but this gene call is untestable without DNA. Germline lookup yields CDR1 DFQATT and CDR2 SNEGSKA (reference sequence). The CDR3 sequence is 12 residues long. CDR3 sequence reads: CSARRGIDGYTF.

The chain employs TRBV15 and TRBJ2-7; as DNA is missing, the TRBD2 call by TCRdb cannot be tested. The germline gives CDR1 LNHNV, CDR2 YYDKDF (reference sequence). The CDR3 contains 15 residues. The CDR3 loop reads CATSRPGTSYHEQYF.

The chain recombines TRBV18 with TRBJ2-5; without DNA, the TCRdb call of TRBD1 cannot be checked. CDR1 is KGHSH and CDR2 is LQKENI in the germline V gene. The CDR3 is made up of 17 amino acids. The CDR3 loop is CASSQTLQSRGQETQYF.

This CDR3 reads CASSYSMAQYF. The chain employs TRBV6-2 or TRBV6-3 and TRBJ2-3. The V gene's germline CDR1 is MNHEY and CDR2 SVGEGT. The CDR3 is 11 amino acids.

The chain carries TRBV5-1 and TRBJ2-1; TCRdb outputs TRBD1, but without DNA this stays unchecked. The length of the CDR3 is 15 residues. Germline loops: CDR1 SGHRS, CDR2 YFSETQ. CDR3 region: CASSSGQGVGDEQFF.

The V and J genes are TRBV5-6 and TRBJ2-2. The CDR3 totals 15 residues. From germline, CDR1 is SGHDT and CDR2 YYEEEE. The CDR3 protein is CASSLYWWNTGELFF.

The V gene is TRBV14, the J gene TRBJ1-1. Germline CDR1 is SGHDN and CDR2 is FVKESK. The CDR3 is 13 residues long. The CDR3: CASSYGLGTEAFF.

The chain employs TRBV12-3 or TRBV12-4 and TRBJ1-4. This CDR3 spans 14 amino acids. Here the CDR3 reads CASSFEGRREKLFF.

The chain employs TRBV7-9 and TRBJ2-5. This CDR3 is 15 amino acids long. CDR1 is SEHNR, CDR2 FQNEAQ, per germline (reference sequence). CDR3 sequence reads: CASSFAQGNQETQYF.

CDR3 protein: CASSLTEGRDTQYF. The rearrangement joins TRBV12-3 or TRBV12-4 to TRBJ2-3; as DNA is missing, the TRBD1 call by TCRdb cannot be tested. The CDR3 loop spans 14 amino acids.

The V gene is TRBV5-1, the J gene TRBJ2-1; TCRdb's D call of TRBD2 is untestable without DNA. The CDR3 has 14 amino acids. Germline V gene data show CDR1 as SGHRS and CDR2 as YFSETQ. Here the CDR3 reads CASSPVAGYNEQFF.